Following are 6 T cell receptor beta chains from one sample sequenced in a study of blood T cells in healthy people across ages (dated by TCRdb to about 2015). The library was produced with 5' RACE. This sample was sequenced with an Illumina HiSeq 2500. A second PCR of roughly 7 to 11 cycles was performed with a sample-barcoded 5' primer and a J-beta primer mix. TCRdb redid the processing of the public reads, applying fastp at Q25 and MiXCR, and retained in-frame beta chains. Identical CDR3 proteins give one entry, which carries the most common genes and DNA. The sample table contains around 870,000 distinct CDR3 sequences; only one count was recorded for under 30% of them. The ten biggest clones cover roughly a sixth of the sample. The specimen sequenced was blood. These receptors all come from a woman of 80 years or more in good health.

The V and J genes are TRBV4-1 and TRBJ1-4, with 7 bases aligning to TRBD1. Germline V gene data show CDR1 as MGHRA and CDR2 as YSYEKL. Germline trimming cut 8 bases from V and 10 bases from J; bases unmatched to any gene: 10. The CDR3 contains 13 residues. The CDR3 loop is CASGPGGEAKLFF. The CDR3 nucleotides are TGCGCCAGCGGCCCAGGGGGAGAGGCAAAACTGTTTTTT.

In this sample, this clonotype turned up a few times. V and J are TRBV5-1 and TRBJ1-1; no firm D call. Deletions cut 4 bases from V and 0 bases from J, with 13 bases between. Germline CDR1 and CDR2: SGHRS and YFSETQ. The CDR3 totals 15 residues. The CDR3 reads CASSKTLTLNTEAFF. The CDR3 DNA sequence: TGCGCCAGCAGCAAAACACTTACCCTGAACACTGAAGCTTTCTTT.

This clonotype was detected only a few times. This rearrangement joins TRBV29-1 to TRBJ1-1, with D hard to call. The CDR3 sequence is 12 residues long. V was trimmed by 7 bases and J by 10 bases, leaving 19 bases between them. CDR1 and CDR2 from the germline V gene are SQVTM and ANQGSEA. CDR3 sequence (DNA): TGCAGCGGGGGAACAGTGGATGCTGGAGCTTTCTTT. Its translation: CSGGTVDAGAFF.

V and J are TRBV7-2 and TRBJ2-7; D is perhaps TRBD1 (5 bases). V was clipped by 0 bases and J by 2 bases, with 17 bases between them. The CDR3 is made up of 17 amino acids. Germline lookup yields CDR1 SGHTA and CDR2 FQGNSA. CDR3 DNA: TGTGCCAGCAGCTTAGCGGGGCGTGGGTTCTATCCCTACGAGCAGTACTTC. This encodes CASSLAGRGFYPYEQYF.

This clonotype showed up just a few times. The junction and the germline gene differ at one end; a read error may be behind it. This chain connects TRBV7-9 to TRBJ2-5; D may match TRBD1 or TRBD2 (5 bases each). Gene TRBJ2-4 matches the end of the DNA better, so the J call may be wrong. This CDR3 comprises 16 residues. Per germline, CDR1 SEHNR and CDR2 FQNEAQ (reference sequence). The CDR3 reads CAGSLWGTAAKNIQYF. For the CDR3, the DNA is TGTGCCGGCAGCTTATGGGGGACGGCGGCCAAAAACATTCAGTACTTC.

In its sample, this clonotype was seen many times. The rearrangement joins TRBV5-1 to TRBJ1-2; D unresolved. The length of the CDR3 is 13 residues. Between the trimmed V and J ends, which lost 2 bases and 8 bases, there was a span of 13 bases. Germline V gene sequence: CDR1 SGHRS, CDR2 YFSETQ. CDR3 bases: TGCGCCAGCAGCTTTCGAAGGGCCCGGGGCTACACCTTC. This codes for CASSFRRARGYTF. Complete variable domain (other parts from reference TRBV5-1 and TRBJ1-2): KAGVTQTPRYLIKTRGQQVTLSCSPISGHRSVSWYQQTPGQGLQFLFEYFSETQRNKGNFPGRFSGRQFSNSRSEMNVSTLELGDSALYLCASSFRRARGYTFGSGTRLTVV.